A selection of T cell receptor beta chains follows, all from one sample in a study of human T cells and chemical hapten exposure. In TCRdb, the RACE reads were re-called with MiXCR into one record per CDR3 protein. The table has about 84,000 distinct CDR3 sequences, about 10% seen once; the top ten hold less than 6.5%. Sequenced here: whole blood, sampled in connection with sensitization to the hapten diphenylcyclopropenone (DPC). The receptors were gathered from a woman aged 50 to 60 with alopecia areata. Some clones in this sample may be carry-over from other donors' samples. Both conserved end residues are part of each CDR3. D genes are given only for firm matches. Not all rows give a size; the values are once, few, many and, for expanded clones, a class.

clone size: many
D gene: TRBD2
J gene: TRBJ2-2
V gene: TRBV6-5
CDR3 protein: CASSYLGLAGGKTGELFF
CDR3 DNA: TGTGCCAGCAGTTACTTGGGACTAGCGGGAGGCAAGACCGGGGAGCTGTTTTTT

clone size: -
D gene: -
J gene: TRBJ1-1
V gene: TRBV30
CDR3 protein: CAWSETANTEAFF
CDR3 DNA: TGTGCCTGGAGTGAGACAGCGAACACTGAAGCTTTCTTT

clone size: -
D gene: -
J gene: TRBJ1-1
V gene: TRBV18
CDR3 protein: CASSPGTKVEAFF
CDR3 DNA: TGTGCCAGCTCACCCGGGACAAAAGTTGAAGCTTTCTTT

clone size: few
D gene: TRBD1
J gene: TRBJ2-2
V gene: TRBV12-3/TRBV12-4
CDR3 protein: CASSLNRGRTGELFF
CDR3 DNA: TGTGCCAGCAGTTTGAATAGGGGGCGGACCGGGGAGCTGTTTTTT

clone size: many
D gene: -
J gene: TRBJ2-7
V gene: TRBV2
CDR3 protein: CAGGTVGSYEQYF
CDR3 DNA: TGTGCCGGGGGGACGGTGGGCTCCTACGAGCAGTACTTC

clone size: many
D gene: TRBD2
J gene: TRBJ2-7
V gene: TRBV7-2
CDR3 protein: CASSLVGGNSEYEQYF
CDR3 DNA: TGTGCCAGCAGCTTAGTGGGAGGGAATAGCGAGTACGAGCAGTACTTC

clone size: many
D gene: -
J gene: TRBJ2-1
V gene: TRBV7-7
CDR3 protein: CASSPASGRNEQFF
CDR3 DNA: TGTGCCAGCAGCCCGGCGTCCGGGCGAAATGAGCAGTTCTTC

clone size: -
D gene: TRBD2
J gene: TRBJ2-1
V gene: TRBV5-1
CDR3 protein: CASSLRRTSGRDEQFF
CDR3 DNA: TGCGCCAGCAGCTTGAGGCGGACTAGCGGGAGAGATGAGCAGTTCTTC

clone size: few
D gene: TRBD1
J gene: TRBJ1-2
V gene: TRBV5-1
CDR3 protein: CASSWGQETNYGYTF
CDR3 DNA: TGCGCCAGCAGCTGGGGACAGGAGACTAACTATGGCTACACCTTC

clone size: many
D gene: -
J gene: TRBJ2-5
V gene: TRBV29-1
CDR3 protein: CSVGTVQETQYF
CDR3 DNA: TGCAGCGTTGGGACAGTCCAAGAGACCCAGTACTTC

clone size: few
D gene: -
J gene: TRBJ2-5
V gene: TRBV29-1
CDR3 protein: CSALGQNQETQYF
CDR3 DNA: TGCAGCGCCCTAGGCCAAAACCAAGAGACCCAGTACTTC

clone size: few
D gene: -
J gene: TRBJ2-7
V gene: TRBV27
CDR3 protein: CASSPLGWPRSSYEQYF
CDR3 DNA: TGTGCCAGCAGTCCCCTTGGTTGGCCACGTTCCTCCTACGAGCAGTACTTC

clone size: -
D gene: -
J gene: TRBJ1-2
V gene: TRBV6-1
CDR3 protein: CASSNSWEVRVGINYGYTF
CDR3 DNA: TGTGCCAGCAGTAACTCGTGGGAGGTACGGGTAGGCATCAACTATGGCTACACCTTC

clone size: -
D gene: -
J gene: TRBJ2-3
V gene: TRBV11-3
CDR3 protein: CASSWGQGLDTQYF
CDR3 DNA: TGTGCCAGCAGCTGGGGCCAGGGACTGGATACGCAGTATTTT

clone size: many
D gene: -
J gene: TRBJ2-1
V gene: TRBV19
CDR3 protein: CASSIGDGYNEQFF
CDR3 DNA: TGTGCCAGTAGTATTGGGGACGGTTACAATGAGCAGTTCTTC

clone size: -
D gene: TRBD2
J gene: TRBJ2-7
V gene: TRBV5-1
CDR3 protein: CASSEISSGTYEQYF
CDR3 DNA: TGCGCCAGCAGTGAGATCTCTAGCGGGACCTACGAGCAGTACTTC

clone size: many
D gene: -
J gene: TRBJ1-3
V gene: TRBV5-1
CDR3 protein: CASSEGNSGNTIYF
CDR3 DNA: TGCGCCAGCAGCGAAGGGAACTCTGGAAACACCATATATTTT

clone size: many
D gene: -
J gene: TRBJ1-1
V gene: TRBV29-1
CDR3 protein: CSVLRNPEAFF
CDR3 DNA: TGCAGCGTTCTCCGAAACCCTGAAGCTTTCTTT

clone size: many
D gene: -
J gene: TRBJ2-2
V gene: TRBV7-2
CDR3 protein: CASSPWTGELFF
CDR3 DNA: TGTGCCAGCAGCCCTTGGACAGGGGAGCTGTTTTTT

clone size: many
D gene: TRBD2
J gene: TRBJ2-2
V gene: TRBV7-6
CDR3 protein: CASSRQSTSETGELFF
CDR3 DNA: TGTGCCAGCAGCCGACAATCGACTAGCGAAACCGGGGAGCTGTTTTTT

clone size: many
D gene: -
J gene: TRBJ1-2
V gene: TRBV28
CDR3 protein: CASRTPGYGYTF
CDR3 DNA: TGTGCCAGCAGAACTCCGGGCTATGGCTACACCTTC

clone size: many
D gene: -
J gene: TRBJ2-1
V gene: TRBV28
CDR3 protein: CASSFRGPRDNEQFF
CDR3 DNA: TGTGCCAGCAGTTTCAGGGGACCGAGAGACAATGAGCAGTTCTTC

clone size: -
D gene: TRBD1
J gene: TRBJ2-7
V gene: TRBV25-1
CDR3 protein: CASSEFGTGGGQQYF
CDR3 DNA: TGTGCCAGCAGTGAATTTGGGACAGGGGGTGGTCAGCAGTACTTC

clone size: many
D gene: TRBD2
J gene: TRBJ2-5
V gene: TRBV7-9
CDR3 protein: CASSLPTRLAGVQETQYF
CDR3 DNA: TGTGCCAGCAGCTTACCTACGAGACTAGCGGGGGTTCAAGAGACCCAGTACTTC

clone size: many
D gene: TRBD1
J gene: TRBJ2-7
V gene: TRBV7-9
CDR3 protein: CASSVNRGPDGEQYF
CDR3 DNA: TGTGCCAGCAGCGTGAACAGGGGGCCTGACGGCGAGCAGTACTTC

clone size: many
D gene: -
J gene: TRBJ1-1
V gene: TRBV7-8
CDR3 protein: CASSLEADTEAFF
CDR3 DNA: TGTGCCAGCAGCTTAGAGGCCGACACTGAAGCTTTCTTT

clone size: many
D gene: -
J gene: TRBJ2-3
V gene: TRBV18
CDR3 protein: CASSPPGAGRGDTQYF
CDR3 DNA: TGTGCCAGCTCACCACCGGGAGCGGGCCGGGGAGATACGCAGTATTTT

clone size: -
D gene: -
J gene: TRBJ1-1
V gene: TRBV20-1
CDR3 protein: CSARRSITEAFF
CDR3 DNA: TGCAGTGCTAGACGAAGCATCACTGAAGCTTTCTTT

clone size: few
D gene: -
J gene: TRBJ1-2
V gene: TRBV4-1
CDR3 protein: CASSQDAGDNYGYTF
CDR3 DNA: TGCGCCAGCAGCCAAGATGCAGGGGACAACTATGGCTACACCTTC

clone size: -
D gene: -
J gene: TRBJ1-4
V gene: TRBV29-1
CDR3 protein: CSVARGAGNLEKLFF
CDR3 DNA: TGCAGCGTGGCCCGGGGCGCCGGGAATCTTGAAAAACTGTTTTTT

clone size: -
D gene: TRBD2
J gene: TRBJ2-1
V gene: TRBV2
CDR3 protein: CASSQKRDIPEQFF
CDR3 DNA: TGTGCCAGCAGTCAAAAGCGGGATATACCTGAGCAGTTCTTC

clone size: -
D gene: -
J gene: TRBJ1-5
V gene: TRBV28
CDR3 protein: CDSSRQQNQPQHF
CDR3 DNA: TGTGACAGCAGTCGTCAACAGAATCAGCCCCAGCATTTT

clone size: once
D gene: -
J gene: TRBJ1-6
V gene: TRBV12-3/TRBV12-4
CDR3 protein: CASSLRAGDSPLHF
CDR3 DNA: TGTGCCAGCAGTTTAAGGGCAGGGGACTCACCCCTCCACTTT

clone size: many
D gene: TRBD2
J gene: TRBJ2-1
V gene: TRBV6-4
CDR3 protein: CASRKSGGPENEQFF
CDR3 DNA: TGTGCCAGCAGAAAATCGGGAGGGCCTGAGAATGAGCAGTTCTTC

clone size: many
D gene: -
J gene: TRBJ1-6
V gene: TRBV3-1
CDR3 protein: CASRKGGSSPLHF
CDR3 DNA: TGTGCCAGCAGGAAAGGGGGTAGTTCACCCCTCCACTTT

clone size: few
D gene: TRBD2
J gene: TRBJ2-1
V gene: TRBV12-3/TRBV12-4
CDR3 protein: CASRETSGSYNEQFF
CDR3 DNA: TGTGCCAGCAGAGAGACTAGCGGGAGTTACAATGAGCAGTTCTTC

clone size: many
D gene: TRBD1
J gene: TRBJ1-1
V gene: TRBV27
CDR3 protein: CASSQRQGTVRNTEAFF
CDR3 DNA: TGTGCCAGCAGTCAACGACAGGGTACGGTGCGGAACACTGAAGCTTTCTTT

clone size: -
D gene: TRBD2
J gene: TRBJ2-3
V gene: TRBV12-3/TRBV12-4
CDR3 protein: CASSPRTSGGDTQYF
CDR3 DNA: TGTGCCAGCAGTCCCCGGACTAGCGGGGGGGATACGCAGTATTTT

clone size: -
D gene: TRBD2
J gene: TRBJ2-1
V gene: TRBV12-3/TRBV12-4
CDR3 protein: CASSPEGREGDEQFF
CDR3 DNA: TGTGCCAGCAGTCCCGAGGGGCGGGAGGGGGATGAGCAGTTCTTC

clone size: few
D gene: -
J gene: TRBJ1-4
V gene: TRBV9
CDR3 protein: CASSPQLGPNEKLFF
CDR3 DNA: TGTGCCAGCAGCCCTCAGCTAGGGCCTAATGAAAAACTGTTTTTT

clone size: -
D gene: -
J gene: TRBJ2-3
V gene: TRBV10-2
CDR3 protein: CASSVQGRADTQYF
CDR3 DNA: TGCGCCAGCAGTGTTCAGGGGCGGGCAGATACGCAGTATTTT

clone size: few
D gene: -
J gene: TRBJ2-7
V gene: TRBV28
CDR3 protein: CASSVWNYEQYF
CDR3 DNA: TGTGCCAGCTCGGTGTGGAACTACGAGCAGTACTTC

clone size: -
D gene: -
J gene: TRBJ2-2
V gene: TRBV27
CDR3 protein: CASSFKGTGELFF
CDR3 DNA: TGTGCCAGCAGTTTTAAGGGCACCGGGGAGCTGTTTTTT

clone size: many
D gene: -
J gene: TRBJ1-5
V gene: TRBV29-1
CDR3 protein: CSVSEGYQPQHF
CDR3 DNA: TGCAGCGTTTCAGAAGGTTATCAGCCCCAGCATTTT

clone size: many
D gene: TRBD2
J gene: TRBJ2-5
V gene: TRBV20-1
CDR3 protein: CSARDFSLAGGPVQETQYF
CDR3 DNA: TGCAGTGCTAGAGATTTTTCCCTAGCGGGAGGGCCCGTCCAAGAGACCCAGTACTTC

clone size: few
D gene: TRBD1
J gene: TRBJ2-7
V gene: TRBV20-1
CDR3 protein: CSARDGGTGGSYEQYF
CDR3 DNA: TGCAGTGCTAGAGATGGAGGGACAGGGGGCTCCTACGAGCAGTACTTC

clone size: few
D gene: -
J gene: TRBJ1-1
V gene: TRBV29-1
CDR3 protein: CSVGGGRVNTEAFF
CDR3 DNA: TGCAGCGTTGGAGGTGGCAGGGTGAACACTGAAGCTTTCTTT

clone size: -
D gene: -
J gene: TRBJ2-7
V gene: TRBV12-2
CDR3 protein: CASRFTWYEQYF
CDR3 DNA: TGTGCAAGTCGTTTCACCTGGTACGAGCAGTACTTC

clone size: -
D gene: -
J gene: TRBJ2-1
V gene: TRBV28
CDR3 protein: CASIQSKGYVNEQFF
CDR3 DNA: TGTGCCAGCATCCAAAGTAAGGGGTATGTTAATGAGCAGTTCTTC

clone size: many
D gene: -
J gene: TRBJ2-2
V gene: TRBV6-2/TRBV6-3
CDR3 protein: CASSLIPRETTGELFF
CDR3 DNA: TGTGCCAGCAGCCTGATTCCCCGCGAAACCACCGGGGAGCTGTTTTTT

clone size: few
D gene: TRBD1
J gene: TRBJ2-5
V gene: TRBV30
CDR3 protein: CAWDAGQGARETQYF
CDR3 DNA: TGTGCCTGGGATGCAGGACAGGGGGCGCGGGAGACCCAGTACTTC